This T cell receptor (beta chain) was identified during a study of T-cell reconstitution after alpha-beta-depleted transplantation in children. Preparing the TCRbeta library involved the use of unique molecular identifiers. TCRdb re-derived calls from the PCR reads in MiXCR, one entry per CDR3 protein. This table has some 48,000 distinct CDR3 sequences, approximately 6.1% appearing once. Germline lookup yields CDR1 KGHSH and CDR2 LQKENI. Trimming removed 6 bases at V and 0 bases at J, with 12 bases between. The CDR3 is made up of 14 amino acids. This clonotype has a count of ten or more. This chain links TRBV18 with TRBJ2-7; TRBD2 might be the D (5 bases). This TCR was sampled from a female patient between 2 and 15 years old who had a stem cell transplant for aplastic anemia, so the T cells may come from the graft donor. The material sequenced was PBMCs, mostly from graft donor cells, taken 60 days after TCRalphabeta/CD19-depleted stem cell transplant. CDR3 in amino acids: CASSASRDSYEQYF. The CDR3 region has the DNA TGTGCCAGCTCTGCCTCTCGGGACTCCTACGAGCAGTACTTC. Combining the CDR3 with reference TRBV18 and TRBJ2-7 gives the whole variable domain NAGVMQNPRHLVRRRGQEARLRCSPMKGHSHVYWYRQLPEEGLKFMVYLQKENIIDESGMPKERFSAEFPKEGPSILRIQQVVRGDSAAYFCASSASRDSYEQYFGPGTRLTVT.